This entry is about one TCR beta chain. The sample is drawn from a study of blood T cell repertoires in COVID-19. The CDR3 length is 12 residues. Germline CDR1 reads SGHNT; CDR2 reads YYREEE (reference sequence). V dropped 6 bases and J dropped 4 bases, with 10 bases sitting between them. TCRdb's copy holds only in-frame clones and misses some; the assay was immunoSEQ multiplex PCR. Among approximately 310,000 clones listed, approximately 85% were seen once. The sequence was collected from a man under 40 who had recovered from COVID-19. Material for sequencing was PBMCs or T cells enriched from blood (not recorded which). The V call is TRBV5-4, the J call TRBJ1-2, with a possible D match to TRBD1 (5 bases). The CDR3 DNA is TGTGCCAGCACCGGGGGGATCTATGGCTACACCTTC. Its protein is CASTGGIYGYTF. Drawing the rest from reference TRBV5-4 and TRBJ1-2, the complete variable domain is ETGVTQSPTHLIKTRGQQVTLRCSSQSGHNTVSWYQQALGQGPQFIFQYYREEENGRGNFPPRFSGLQFPNYSSELNVNALELDDSALYLCASTGGIYGYTFGSGTRLTVV.